Detailed here is one T cell receptor (beta chain). In the source study's methods: Quantification of nucleated cells was approximated via reference gene primer amplification. Data came from immunoSEQ multiplex PCR; TCRdb stores just in-frame clones and leaves some out. From that table come the V and J calls and clone size; the DNA was used to work out D and trimming. Of some 220,000 clones in the sample, around 84% were seen once. This specimen comes from a study of blood T cell repertoires in COVID-19. Study-wide context: The United States, Italy and Spain supplied acute and convalescent COVID-19 samples. From T cells, B-cell-depleted T cells, or PBMCs came the material, which was cDNA or gDNA.

The CDR3 consists of 15 residues. Trimming shortened V by 2 bases and J by 0 bases, and 11 bases separated the two germline ends. Germline V gene lookup returns CDR1 SGHNT and CDR2 YYREEE (reference sequence). The TCR sequence derives from a woman older than 75 with active or convalescent COVID-19. Sequenced sample: peripheral blood. J is TRBJ1-2 and V is TRBV5-4; possibly TRBD1 for D (5 bases). The CDR3 DNA is TGTGCCAGCAGCTTCGGCAGGACAACTAACTATGGCTACACCTTC. Translated: CASSFGRTTNYGYTF. Combining the CDR3 with reference TRBV5-4 and TRBJ1-2 gives the whole variable domain ETGVTQSPTHLIKTRGQQVTLRCSSQSGHNTVSWYQQALGQGPQFIFQYYREEENGRGNFPPRFSGLQFPNYSSELNVNALELDDSALYLCASSFGRTTNYGYTFGSGTRLTVV.